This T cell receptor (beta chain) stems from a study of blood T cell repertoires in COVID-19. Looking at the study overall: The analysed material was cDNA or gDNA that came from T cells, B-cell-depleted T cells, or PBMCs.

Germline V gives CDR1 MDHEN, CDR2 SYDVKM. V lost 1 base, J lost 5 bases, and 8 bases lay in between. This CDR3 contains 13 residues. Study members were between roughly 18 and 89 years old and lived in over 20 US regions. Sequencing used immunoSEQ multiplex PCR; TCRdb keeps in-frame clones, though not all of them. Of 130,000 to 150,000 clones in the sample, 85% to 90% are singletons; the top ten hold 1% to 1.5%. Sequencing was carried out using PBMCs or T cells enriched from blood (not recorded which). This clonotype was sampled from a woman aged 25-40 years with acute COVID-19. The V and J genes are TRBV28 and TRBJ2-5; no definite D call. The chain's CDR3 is CASSLSPRETQYF. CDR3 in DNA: TGTGCCAGCAGTTTATCCCCTCGGGAGACCCAGTACTTC.